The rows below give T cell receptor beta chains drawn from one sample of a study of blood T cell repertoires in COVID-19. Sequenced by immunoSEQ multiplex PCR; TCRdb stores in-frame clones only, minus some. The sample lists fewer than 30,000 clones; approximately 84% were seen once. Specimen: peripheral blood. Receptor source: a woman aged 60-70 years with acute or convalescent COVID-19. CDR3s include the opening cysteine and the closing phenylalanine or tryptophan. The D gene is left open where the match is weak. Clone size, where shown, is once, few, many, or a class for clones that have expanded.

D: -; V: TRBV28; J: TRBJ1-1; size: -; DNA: TGTGCCAGCAGAATTGGGGACACGAACACTGAAGCTTTCTTT; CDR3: CASRIGDTNTEAFF
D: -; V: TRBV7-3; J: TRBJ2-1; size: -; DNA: TGTGCCAGCAGCCCCCGTGCAGGGACAGAGCAGTTCTTC; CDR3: CASSPRAGTEQFF
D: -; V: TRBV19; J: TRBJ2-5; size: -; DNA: TGTGCCAGTAGGCAGGGGCGGGAGACCCAGTACTTC; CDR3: CASRQGRETQYF
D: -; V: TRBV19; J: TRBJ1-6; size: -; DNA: TGTGCCAGTAGTCCATTACCATACAGGGAACCCCTCCACTTT; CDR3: CASSPLPYREPLHF
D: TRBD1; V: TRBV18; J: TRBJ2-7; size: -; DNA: TGTGCCAGCTCCGTCGGGGACAGCTACGAGCAGTACTTC; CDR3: CASSVGDSYEQYF
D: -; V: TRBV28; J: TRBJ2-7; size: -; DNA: TGTGCCAGCAGTTTTTGGGTGCGGCGGACCTACGAGCAGTACTTC; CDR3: CASSFWVRRTYEQYF
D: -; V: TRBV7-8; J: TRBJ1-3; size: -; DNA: TGTGCCAGCAGCTGGACATCCCTCTCTGGAAACACCATATATTTT; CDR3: CASSWTSLSGNTIYF
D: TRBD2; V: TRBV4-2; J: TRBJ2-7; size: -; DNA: TGTGCCAGCAGCCAAGGGCTAGCGGGGGTAGGGGATGAGCAGTACTTC; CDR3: CASSQGLAGVGDEQYF
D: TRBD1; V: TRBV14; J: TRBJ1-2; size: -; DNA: TGTGCCAGCAGCCAAGCCGGACAGGGGGCAGGCTACACCTTC; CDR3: CASSQAGQGAGYTF
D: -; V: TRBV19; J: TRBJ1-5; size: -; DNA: TGTGCCAGTAGTAGGGCAGGGTACAATCAGCCCCAGCATTTT; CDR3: CASSRAGYNQPQHF
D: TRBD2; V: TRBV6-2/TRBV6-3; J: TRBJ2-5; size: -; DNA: TGTGCCAGCAGTTACTCGAGGCCCCTGGGACTAGCCTCCGGAGAGACCCAGTACTTC; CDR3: CASSYSRPLGLASGETQYF
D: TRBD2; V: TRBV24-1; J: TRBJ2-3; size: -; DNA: TGTGCCACCAGTGATGTGGGGAGGGTGGCGCAGTATTTT; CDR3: CATSDVGRVAQYF
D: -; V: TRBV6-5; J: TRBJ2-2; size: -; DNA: TGTGCCAGTATCGGGCAACTAGGCACCGGGGAGCTGTTTTTT; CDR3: CASIGQLGTGELFF
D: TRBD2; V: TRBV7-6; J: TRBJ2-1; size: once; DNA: TGTGCCAGCAGCTTAGTTGCTAGCGGGGGGGCGCGTGAGCAGTTCTTC; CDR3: CASSLVASGGAREQFF
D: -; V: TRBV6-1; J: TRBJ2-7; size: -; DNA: TGTGCCAGCAGTGAAGCGCAGGAGGGTAGCTACGAGCAGTACTTC; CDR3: CASSEAQEGSYEQYF
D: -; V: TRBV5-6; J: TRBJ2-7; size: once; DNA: TGTGCCAGCAGCGCGCCTCCCCTCTACGAGCAGTACTTC; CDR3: CASSAPPLYEQYF
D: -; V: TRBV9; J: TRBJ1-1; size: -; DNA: TGTGCCAGCAGAGATGAAGGGGGTCTAGCTTTCTTT; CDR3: CASRDEGGLAFF
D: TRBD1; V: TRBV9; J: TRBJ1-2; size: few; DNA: TGTGCCAGCAGCGTAGGTTGGGACAGGACCTATGGCTACACCTTC; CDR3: CASSVGWDRTYGYTF
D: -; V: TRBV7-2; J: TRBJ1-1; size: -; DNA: TGTGCCAGCAGCTTAGAACAGATCGAAGCTTTCTTT; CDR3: CASSLEQIEAFF
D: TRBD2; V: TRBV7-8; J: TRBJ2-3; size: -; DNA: TGTGCCAGCAGCTTAGGACCGGGGCCGGGAGGGGATACGCAGTATTTT; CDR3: CASSLGPGPGGDTQYF
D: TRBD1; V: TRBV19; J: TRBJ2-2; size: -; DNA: TGTGCCAGTAGTCCGGGACAGGGAGGATGGACCGGGGAGCTGTTTTTT; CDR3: CASSPGQGGWTGELFF
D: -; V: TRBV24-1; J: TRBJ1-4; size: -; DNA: TGTGCCACCAGTGACTCCCGAGGAGGGGCCCGGGAAAAACTGTTTTTT; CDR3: CATSDSRGGAREKLFF
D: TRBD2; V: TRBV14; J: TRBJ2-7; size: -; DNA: TGTGCCAGCAGCCAAGGCGGACTAGCAGGTACCTACGAGCAGTACTTC; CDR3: CASSQGGLAGTYEQYF
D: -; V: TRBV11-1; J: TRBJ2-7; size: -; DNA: TGTGCCAGCAGGCAGGGGCGAACCTACGAGCAGTACTTC; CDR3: CASRQGRTYEQYF
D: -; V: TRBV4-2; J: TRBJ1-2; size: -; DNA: TGTGCCAGCAGCCAAGAGCAGGGCAACTATGGCTACACCTTC; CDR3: CASSQEQGNYGYTF
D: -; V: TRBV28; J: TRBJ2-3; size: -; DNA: TGTGCCAGCAGTTTAAGGGGAAATCTTCCTCACACAGATACGCAGTATTTT; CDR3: CASSLRGNLPHTDTQYF
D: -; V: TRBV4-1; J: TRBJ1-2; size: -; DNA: TGCGCCAGCAGCCGACCGGGGACACTAGATCTTAACTATGGCTACACCTTC; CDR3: CASSRPGTLDLNYGYTF
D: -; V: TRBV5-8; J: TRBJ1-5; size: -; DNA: TGTGCCAGCAGCTTGGTGGATATCCATCCGGGTCAGCCCCAGCATTTT; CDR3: CASSLVDIHPGQPQHF
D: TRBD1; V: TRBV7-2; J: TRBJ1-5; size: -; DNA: TGTGCCAGCAGCCCAGGGGGCGGCAATCAGCCCCAGCATTTT; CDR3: CASSPGGGNQPQHF
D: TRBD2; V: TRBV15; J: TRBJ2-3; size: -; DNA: TGTGCCACCAGCAGGCGGGGGGCGCAAACAGATACGCAGTATTTT; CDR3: CATSRRGAQTDTQYF
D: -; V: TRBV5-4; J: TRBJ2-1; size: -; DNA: TGTGCCAGCAGCTCAACCCGGGACTCCAAGATGTACAATGAGCAGTTCTTC; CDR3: CASSSTRDSKMYNEQFF
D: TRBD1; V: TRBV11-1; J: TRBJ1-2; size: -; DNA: TGTGCCAGCAGCTACGGACAGGGACGTAGCTATGGCTACACCTTC; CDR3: CASSYGQGRSYGYTF
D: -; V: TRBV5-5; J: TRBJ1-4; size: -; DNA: TGTGCCAGCAGCTTGGTCGGGGGGATTAATGAAAAACTGTTTTTT; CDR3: CASSLVGGINEKLFF
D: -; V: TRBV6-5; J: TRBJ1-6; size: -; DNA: TGTGCCAGCAGAGTTCATAGCTCCTATAATTCACCCCTCCACTTT; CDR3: CASRVHSSYNSPLHF
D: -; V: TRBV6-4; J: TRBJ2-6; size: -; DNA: TGTGCCAGCAGTGACAAGGGGGAAGGGGCCAACGTCCTGACTTTC; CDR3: CASSDKGEGANVLTF